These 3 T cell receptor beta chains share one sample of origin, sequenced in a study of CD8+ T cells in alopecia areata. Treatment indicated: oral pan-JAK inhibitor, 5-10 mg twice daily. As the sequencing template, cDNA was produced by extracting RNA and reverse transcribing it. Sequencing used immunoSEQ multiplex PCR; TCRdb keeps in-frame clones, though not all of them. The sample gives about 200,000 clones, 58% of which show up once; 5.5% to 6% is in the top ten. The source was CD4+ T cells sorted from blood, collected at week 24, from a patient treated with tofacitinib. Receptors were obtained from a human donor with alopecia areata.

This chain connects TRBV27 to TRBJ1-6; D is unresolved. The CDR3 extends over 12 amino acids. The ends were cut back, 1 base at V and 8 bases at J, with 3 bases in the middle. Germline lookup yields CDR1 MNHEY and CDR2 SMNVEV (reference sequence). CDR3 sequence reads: CASSLYDSPLHF. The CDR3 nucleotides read TGTGCCAGCAGTTTATACGATTCACCCCTCCACTTT.

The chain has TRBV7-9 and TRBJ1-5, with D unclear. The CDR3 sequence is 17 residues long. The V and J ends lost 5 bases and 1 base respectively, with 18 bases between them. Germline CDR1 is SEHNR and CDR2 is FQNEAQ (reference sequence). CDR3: CASSESTTDWSNQPQHF. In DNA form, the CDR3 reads TGTGCCAGCAGCGAAAGCACGACGGATTGGAGCAATCAGCCCCAGCATTTT.

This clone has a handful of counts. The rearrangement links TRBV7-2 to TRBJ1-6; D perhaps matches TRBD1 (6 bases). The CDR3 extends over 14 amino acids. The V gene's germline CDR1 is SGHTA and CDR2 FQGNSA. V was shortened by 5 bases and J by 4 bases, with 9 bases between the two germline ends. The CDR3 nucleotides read TGTGCCAGCAGCCCAGGGGATTATAATTCACCCCTCCACTTT. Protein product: CASSPGDYNSPLHF.